Listed below are T cell receptor beta chains from one sample, sequenced in a study of graft-versus-host responses after intestinal transplantation. Clones were sequenced by immunoSEQ multiplex PCR, and TCRdb holds only the in-frame ones, with some missing. The table has about 21,000 clones, over 40% seen once. This specimen was alloreactive CD8+ T cells from a mixed lymphocyte reaction culture, taken before intestinal transplant. The receptors were gathered from a human patient who received an intestinal transplant. Each CDR3 is given with its conserved first and last residue. D genes are given only for firm matches. Where a row states a size, it is once, few, many or the class of an expanded clone; other rows omit it.

>TRBJ2-1|TRBV7-9|TRBD2|15|.
TGTGCCAGCAGCTCCACCGGGACTAGTAATAATGAGCAGTTCTTC
CASSSTGTSNNEQFF
>TRBJ1-1|TRBV6-5|.|14|medium-sized
TGTGCCAGCAGGCTTGGGACGGCCAACACTGAAGCTTTCTTT
CASRLGTANTEAFF
>TRBJ2-7|TRBV18|.|15|few
TGTGCCAGCTCACCACCAGGGGGGGGCTCCTACGAGCAGTACTTC
CASSPPGGGSYEQYF
>TRBJ2-7|TRBV6-5|TRBD1|14|.
TGTGCCAGCAGTTCCCCGGGACAGGGCTACGAGCAGTACTTC
CASSSPGQGYEQYF
>TRBJ2-5|TRBV5-3|.|15|few
TGTGCCAGAAGCTTAAAGTCCGGGGGCCGAGAGACCCAGTACTTC
CARSLKSGGRETQYF
>TRBJ1-1|TRBV7-9|.|13|few
TGTGCCAGCAGCTTTACAGGGAACACTGAAGCTTTCTTT
CASSFTGNTEAFF
>TRBJ2-1|TRBV7-7|TRBD1|15|.
TGTGCTAGCAGCTTAGGACAGGGGGGGTACAATGAGCAGTTCTTC
CASSLGQGGYNEQFF
>TRBJ2-7|TRBV6-5|.|14|.
TGTGCCAGCAGTATAAGCAGGGGAGACTACGAGCAGTACTTC
CASSISRGDYEQYF
>TRBJ2-3|TRBV14|TRBD1|15|.
TGTGCCAGCAGCCCCCGACAGGGCAGCACAGATACGCAGTATTTT
CASSPRQGSTDTQYF
>TRBJ1-2|TRBV19|TRBD1|15|.
TGTGCCAGTAGTATAGAGAACAGGGGGCTGTATGGCTACACCTTC
CASSIENRGLYGYTF
>TRBJ2-5|TRBV5-4|.|13|.
TGTGCCAGCAGCTTTGGGGATCAAGAGACCCAGTACTTC
CASSFGDQETQYF
>TRBJ1-2|TRBV5-6|TRBD1|15|medium-sized
TGTGCCAGCAGCGGAACCGGGACAGCTTTTGGTGGCTACACCTTC
CASSGTGTAFGGYTF